A single sample is the source of the 3 T cell receptor beta chains below, sequenced in a study of identical twins. Each CDR3 protein is one row after TCRdb ran MiXCR on the 5' RACE reads. The data contain 250,000 to 350,000 distinct CDR3 sequences, more than 6.5% of them seen just once; the ten biggest clones take up 2.1%. The same sample was also studied in work on yellow fever vaccine responses in identical twins.

Sample: memory (CD45RO+) T cells sorted from blood. Receptors originate from a woman aged 18-29 years in good health.

In this sample, this clonotype turned up a few times. The rearrangement uses TRBV29-1 and TRBJ2-3; D possibly corresponds to TRBD1 (6 bases). CDR3 length: 12 amino acids. V was shortened by 6 bases and J by 6 bases, with 13 bases between the two germline ends. Germline loops: CDR1 SQVTM, CDR2 ANQGSEA. For the CDR3, the DNA is TGCAGCGTCCTCGAGGGGGTGGATACGCAGTATTTT. Its protein is CSVLEGVDTQYF.

This clonotype was seen a few times. The chain has TRBV7-9 and TRBJ2-4; D is uncertain. Trimming removed 0 bases from V and 0 bases from J, with 9 bases in between. The CDR3 sequence is 16 residues long. CDR1 and CDR2 (germline): SEHNR, FQNEAQ (reference sequence). CDR3 DNA: TGTGCCAGCAGCTTAGCCAGTACTCTAGCCAAAAACATTCAGTACTTC. This sequence encodes CASSLASTLAKNIQYF.

The genes are TRBV12-3 or TRBV12-4 and TRBJ2-3; the D gene is possibly TRBD2 (7 bases). The CDR3 contains 16 residues. V was trimmed by 1 base and J by 5 bases, leaving 16 bases between them. This CDR3 is CASSLGGGGTGDTQYF. The CDR3 bases are TGTGCCAGCAGTTTAGGTGGGGGGGGCACTGGAGATACGCAGTATTTT.